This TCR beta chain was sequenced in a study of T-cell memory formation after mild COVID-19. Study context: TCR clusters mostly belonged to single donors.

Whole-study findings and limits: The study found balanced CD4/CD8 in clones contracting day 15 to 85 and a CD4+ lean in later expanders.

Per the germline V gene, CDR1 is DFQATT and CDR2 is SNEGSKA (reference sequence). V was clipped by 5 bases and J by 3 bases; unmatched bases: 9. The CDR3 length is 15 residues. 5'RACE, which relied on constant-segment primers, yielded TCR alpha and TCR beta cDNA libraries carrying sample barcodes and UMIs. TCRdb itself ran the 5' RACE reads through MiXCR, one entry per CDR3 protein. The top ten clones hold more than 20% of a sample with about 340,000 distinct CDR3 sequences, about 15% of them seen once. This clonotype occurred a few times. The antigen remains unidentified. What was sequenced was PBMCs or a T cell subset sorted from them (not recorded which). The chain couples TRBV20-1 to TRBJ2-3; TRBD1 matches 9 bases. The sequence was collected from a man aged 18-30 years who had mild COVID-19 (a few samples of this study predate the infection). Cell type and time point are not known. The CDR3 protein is CSAPTGGLETDTQYF. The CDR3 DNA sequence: TGCAGTGCTCCGACAGGGGGGTTGGAAACAGATACGCAGTATTTT.